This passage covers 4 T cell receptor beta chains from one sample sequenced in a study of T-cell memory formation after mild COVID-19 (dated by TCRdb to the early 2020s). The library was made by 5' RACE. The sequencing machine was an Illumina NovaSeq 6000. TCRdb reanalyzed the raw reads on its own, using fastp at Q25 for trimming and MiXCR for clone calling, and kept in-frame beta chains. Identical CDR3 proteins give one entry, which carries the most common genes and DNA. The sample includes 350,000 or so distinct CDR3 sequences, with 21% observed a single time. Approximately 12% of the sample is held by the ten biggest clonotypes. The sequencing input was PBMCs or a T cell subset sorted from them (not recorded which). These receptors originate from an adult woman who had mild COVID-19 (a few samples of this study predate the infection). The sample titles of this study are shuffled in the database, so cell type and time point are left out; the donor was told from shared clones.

In DNA form, the CDR3 reads TGTGCCAGCAGTCGGGCAGGGTCGCACACTGAAGCTTTCTTT. It encodes CASSRAGSHTEAFF. This chain joins TRBV6-1 and TRBJ1-1; tentative D call: TRBD1 (5 bases). The CDR3 extends over 14 amino acids. The V end lost 5 bases, the J end lost 3 bases, and 13 bases lay between the germline ends. Germline V gene lookup returns CDR1 MNHNS and CDR2 SASEGT.

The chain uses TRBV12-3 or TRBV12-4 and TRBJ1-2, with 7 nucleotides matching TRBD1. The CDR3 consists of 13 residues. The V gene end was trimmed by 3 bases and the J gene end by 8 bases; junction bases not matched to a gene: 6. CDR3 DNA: TGTGCCAGCAGTTTTCCGGGACAGTGGGGCTACACCTTC. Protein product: CASSFPGQWGYTF.

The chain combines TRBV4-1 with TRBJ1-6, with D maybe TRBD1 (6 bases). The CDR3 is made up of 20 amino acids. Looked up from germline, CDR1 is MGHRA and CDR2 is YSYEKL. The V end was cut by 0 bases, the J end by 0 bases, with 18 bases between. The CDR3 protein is CASSQEREDSRSSYNSPLHF. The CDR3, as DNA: TGCGCCAGCAGCCAAGAAAGGGAGGACAGCCGCAGCTCCTATAATTCACCCCTCCACTTT.

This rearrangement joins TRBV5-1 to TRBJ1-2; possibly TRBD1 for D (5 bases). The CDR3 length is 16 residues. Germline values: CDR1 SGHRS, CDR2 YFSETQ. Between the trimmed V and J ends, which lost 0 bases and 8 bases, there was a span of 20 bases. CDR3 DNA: TGCGCCAGCAGCTTGGGGACCGGGGCCCCTGGCGGAGGCTACACCTTC. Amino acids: CASSLGTGAPGGGYTF. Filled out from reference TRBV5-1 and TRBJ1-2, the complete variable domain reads KAGVTQTPRYLIKTRGQQVTLSCSPISGHRSVSWYQQTPGQGLQFLFEYFSETQRNKGNFPGRFSGRQFSNSRSEMNVSTLELGDSALYLCASSLGTGAPGGGYTFGSGTRLTVV.